The T cell receptor (beta chain) described here comes from a study of blood T cell repertoires in COVID-19. The wider study: Spain, Italy and the United States supplied samples that represented acute and convalescent COVID-19.

TCRdb's copy holds only in-frame clones and misses some; the assay was immunoSEQ multiplex PCR. The table records 120,000 to 150,000 clones, over 80% of them present only once. V lost 8 bases, J lost 7 bases, and 21 bases lay in between. The CDR3 runs to 14 residues. Germline V gene lookup returns CDR1 MNHEY and CDR2 SVGAGI. The chain joins TRBV6-5 to TRBJ2-7, with D perhaps matching TRBD1 (6 bases). The sample comprised peripheral blood. This sequence originates from a man aged 50 to 60 who had recovered from COVID-19. The CDR3 protein is CASGMEGGPREQYF. For the CDR3, the DNA is TGTGCCAGCGGGATGGAAGGGGGTCCGAGAGAGCAGTACTTC.